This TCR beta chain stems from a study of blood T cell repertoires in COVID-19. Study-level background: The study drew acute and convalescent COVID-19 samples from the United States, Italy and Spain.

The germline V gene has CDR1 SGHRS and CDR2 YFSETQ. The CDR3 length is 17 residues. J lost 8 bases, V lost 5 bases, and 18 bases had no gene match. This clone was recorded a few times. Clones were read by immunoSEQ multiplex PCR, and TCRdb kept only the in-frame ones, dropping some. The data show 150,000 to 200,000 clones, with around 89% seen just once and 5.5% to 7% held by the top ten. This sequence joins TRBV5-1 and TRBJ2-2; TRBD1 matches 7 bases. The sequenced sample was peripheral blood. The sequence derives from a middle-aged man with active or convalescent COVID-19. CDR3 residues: CASSSKYEGGAGGELFF. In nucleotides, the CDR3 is TGCGCCAGCAGTAGCAAATACGAAGGGGGCGCAGGAGGGGAGCTGTTTTTT.